The TCR beta chain under discussion was sequenced for a study of siplizumab effects on memory and regulatory T cells. Study conclusions and caveats: Naive T cells appeared more varied than memory cells and looked like key alloresponse contributors.

V was shortened by 1 base and J by 0 bases, with 13 bases between the two germline ends. In germline, CDR1 is SGHAT, CDR2 FQNNGV. The CDR3 runs 16 residues. A remark on this clone: Antigen unknown.

Method: immunoSEQ multiplex PCR; TCRdb's copy keeps in-frame clones and lacks some. Among over 65,000 clones listed, roughly 94% were seen once. The chain employs TRBV11-2 and TRBJ2-7; TRBD2 is a possible D gene (6 bases). This sequence was found in a human donor in good health. Sequencing input: CD8+ T cells sorted from blood. The CDR3 sequence is CASSLVGGTYSYEQYF. The CDR3 DNA reads TGTGCCAGCAGCTTAGTTGGAGGGACCTACTCCTACGAGCAGTACTTC.